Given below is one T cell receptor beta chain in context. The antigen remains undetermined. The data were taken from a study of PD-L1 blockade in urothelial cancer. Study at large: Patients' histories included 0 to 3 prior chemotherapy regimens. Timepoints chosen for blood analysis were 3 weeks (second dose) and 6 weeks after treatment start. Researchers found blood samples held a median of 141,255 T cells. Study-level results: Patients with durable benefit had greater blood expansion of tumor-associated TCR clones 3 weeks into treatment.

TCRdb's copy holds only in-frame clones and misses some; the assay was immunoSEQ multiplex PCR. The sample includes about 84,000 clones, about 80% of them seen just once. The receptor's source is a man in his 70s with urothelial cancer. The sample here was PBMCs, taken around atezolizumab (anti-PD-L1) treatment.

The CDR3 loop reads CASSQASGENTGELFF. In DNA form, the CDR3 reads TGTGCCAGCAGCCAAGCTAGCGGGGAGAACACCGGGGAGCTGTTTTTT. V is TRBV4-2 and J is TRBJ2-2; TRBD2 matches 9 bases. Germline CDR1 and CDR2: LGHNA and YNFKEQ. The CDR3 consists of 16 residues. V trimming: 1 base; J trimming: 1 base; junction bases outside the gene matches: 1.